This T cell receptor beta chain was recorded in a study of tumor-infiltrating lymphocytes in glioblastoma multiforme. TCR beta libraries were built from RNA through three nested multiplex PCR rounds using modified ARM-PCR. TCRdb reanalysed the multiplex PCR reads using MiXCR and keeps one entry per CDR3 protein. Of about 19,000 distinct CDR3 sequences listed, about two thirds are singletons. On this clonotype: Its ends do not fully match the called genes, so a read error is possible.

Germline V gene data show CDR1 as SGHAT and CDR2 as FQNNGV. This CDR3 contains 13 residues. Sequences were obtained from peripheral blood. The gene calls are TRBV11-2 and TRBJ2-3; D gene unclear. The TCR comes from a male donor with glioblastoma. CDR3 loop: CAISTSPTDTQYF. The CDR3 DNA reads TGTGCCATCAGCACCTCGCCCACAGATACGCAGTATTTT.